The next 31 T cell receptor beta chains were all read from a single sample in a study of blood T cell repertoires in COVID-19. The repertoire was sequenced with immunoSEQ multiplex PCR; TCRdb's copy has only in-frame clones and lacks some. The sample includes a few hundred thousand clones, more than 70% seen only once; the top ten take around 1.9%. Material: PBMCs or T cells enriched from blood (not recorded which). The origin of the receptors is a man aged 40-50 years in a cohort exposed to, infected with or recovered from COVID-19 (not recorded which).

The CDR3 loop reads CASSTWDRTNEKLFF. In DNA, the CDR3 is TGTGCCAGCAGCACCTGGGACAGGACTAATGAAAAACTGTTTTTT. V usage is TRBV5-4 and J usage is TRBJ1-4; 8 bases are shared with TRBD1. Germline values: CDR1 SGHNT, CDR2 YYREEE (reference sequence). J lost 2 bases, V lost 4 bases, and 4 bases had no gene match. The CDR3 sequence is 15 residues long.

CDR3 DNA: TGTGCCAGCAGTTTTCGACAGGGGGTGTGGAATTCACCCCTCCACTTT. Its protein is CASSFRQGVWNSPLHF. The rearrangement joins TRBV6-5 to TRBJ1-6; 9 nucleotides agree with TRBD1. Trimming at V came to 4 bases and at J to 7 bases, leaving 8 bases not matched to a gene. Germline loops: CDR1 MNHEY, CDR2 SVGAGI. The CDR3 covers 16 residues.

The rearrangement joins TRBV3-1 (or the pseudogene TRBV3-2) to TRBJ1-3; 7 nucleotides line up with TRBD1. The CDR3 sequence is 14 residues long. V was pared by 3 bases and J by 6 bases, with 5 bases of the junction left unmatched. Germline-derived CDR1 and CDR2 are LGHDT and YNNKEL (reference sequence). The CDR3 region is CASSQATGANTIYF. DNA of the CDR3: TGTGCCAGCAGCCAGGCCACAGGGGCAAACACCATATATTTT.

This rearrangement joins TRBV6-5 to TRBJ1-4; 12 bases agree with TRBD1. Germline CDR1 MNHEY, CDR2 SVGAGI. After removal of 0 bases from V and 5 bases from J, the junction contained 1 base not matched to a gene. The CDR3 runs to 16 residues. The CDR3 region is CASSYSGTGGNEKLFF. In nucleotides, the CDR3 is TGTGCCAGCAGTTACTCGGGGACAGGGGGCAATGAAAAACTGTTTTTT.

The sample holds a few counts of this clone. The V gene is TRBV29-1, the J gene TRBJ1-1, with 10 bases matching TRBD1. CDR1 is SQVTM and CDR2 is ANQGSEA in the germline V gene. J was trimmed by 4 bases and V by 6 bases; bases with no gene match: 5. The CDR3 is 13 amino acids. CDR3: CSVDRGQRTEAFF. The CDR3 DNA sequence: TGCAGCGTCGACAGGGGGCAGCGCACTGAAGCTTTCTTT.

The count of this clone is one. The J gene is TRBJ1-5, the V gene TRBV28, with 9 bases aligning to TRBD1. The J segment lost 6 bases and the V segment lost 1 base, leaving 7 bases of the junction unmatched. Looked up from germline, CDR1 is MDHEN and CDR2 is SYDVKM. This CDR3 has 16 residues. CDR3 DNA: TGTGCCAGCAGTTTATCCACAGGGGGCTCTGCTCAGCCCCAGCATTTT. Its protein product is CASSLSTGGSAQPQHF.

The rearrangement links TRBV28 to TRBJ1-6; no definite D call. The CDR3 is 14 residues long. The ends were cut back, 4 bases at V and 7 bases at J, with 11 bases in the middle. Germline assignment: CDR1 MDHEN and CDR2 SYDVKM. DNA for the CDR3: TGTGCCAGCAGTTCTATACCGCCGAATTCACCCCTCCACTTT. Its protein product is CASSSIPPNSPLHF.

The CDR3 region has the DNA TGTGCCTGGAGTTCAGGGGCCGATCAGCCCCAGCATTTT. Its translation is CAWSSGADQPQHF. The rearrangement links TRBV30 to TRBJ1-5; TRBD1 is a possible D gene (6 bases). Germline CDR1 GTSNPN, CDR2 SVGIG (reference sequence). This CDR3 has 13 amino acids. The V gene lost 2 bases and the J gene lost 5 bases, with 10 bases spanning the gap.

The chain has TRBV5-4 and TRBJ2-1; TRBD2 agrees at 8 bases. Unmatched junction bases numbered 1, after V lost 1 base and J lost 4 bases. Germline values: CDR1 SGHNT, CDR2 YYREEE (reference sequence). This CDR3 has 14 amino acids. CDR3 bases: TGTGCCAGCAGCTTGACGGGAGGGTACAATGAGCAGTTCTTC. Its translation is CASSLTGGYNEQFF. Full variable domain (missing parts from reference TRBV5-4 and TRBJ2-1): ETGVTQSPTHLIKTRGQQVTLRCSSQSGHNTVSWYQQALGQGPQFIFQYYREEENGRGNFPPRFSGLQFPNYSSELNVNALELDDSALYLCASSLTGGYNEQFFGPGTRLTVL.

This clone was seen only once. J is TRBJ2-1 and V is TRBV4-1; D is unresolved. Trimming shortened V by 4 bases and J by 0 bases, and 19 bases separated the two germline ends. The CDR3 is 18 residues long. Germline CDR1 reads MGHRA; CDR2 reads YSYEKL. The CDR3 reads CASSPWVSRPSSYNEQFF. CDR3 nucleotide sequence: TGCGCCAGCAGCCCCTGGGTATCGCGGCCGAGCTCCTACAATGAGCAGTTCTTC.

The chain employs TRBV18 and TRBJ2-5; TRBD1 agrees at 9 bases. Trimming removed 3 bases from V and 13 bases from J; junction bases left unmatched: 6. The CDR3 length is 12 residues. CDR1 and CDR2 (germline): KGHSH, LQKENI. The CDR3 DNA is TGTGCCAGCTCACCCCAACAGGGGGCAGCGTACTTC. Translating it yields CASSPQQGAAYF.

This chain joins TRBV30 and TRBJ2-7; D might be TRBD2 (5 bases). The CDR3 loop spans 13 amino acids. Per germline, CDR1 GTSNPN and CDR2 SVGIG (reference sequence). V shed 0 bases and J shed 0 bases, with 6 bases lying between them. The DNA of the CDR3 is TGTGCCTGGAGTGTCGACTACTCCTACGAGCAGTACTTC. This sequence encodes CAWSVDYSYEQYF.

The chain has TRBV23-1 and TRBJ2-3; D uncertain. TRBV23-1 is treated as an ORF (open reading frame) with a function not yet certain. V dropped 5 bases and J dropped 1 base, with 16 bases sitting between them. The CDR3 runs 16 residues. The CDR3 region has the DNA TGCGCCAGCAGTAAACAGTTTTCACCCGGCACAGATACGCAGTATTTT. Translation gives CASSKQFSPGTDTQYF.

The rearrangement uses TRBV6-8 and TRBJ2-7; 14 bases map to TRBD2. CDR1 and CDR2 from the germline V gene are MNHGY and SAAAGT. V lost 4 bases and J lost 4; bases outside the gene matches: 9. The CDR3 consists of 17 residues. CDR3 region: CASSWGTSGGLRYEQYF. CDR3 DNA sequence: TGTGCCAGCAGTTGGGGGACTAGCGGGGGTCTGAGGTACGAGCAGTACTTC.

The chain joins TRBV10-1 to TRBJ2-7; 9 bases align to TRBD1. V dropped 3 bases and J dropped 9; count of bases not matched to a gene: 9. The CDR3 sequence is 14 residues long. Germline-derived CDR1 and CDR2 are WNHNN and SYGVQD (reference sequence). CDR3 DNA: TGCGCCAGCAGTGACGCCGGGACAGGGAGTCGGCAGTACTTC. Translation: CASSDAGTGSRQYF.

This clone was detected only a few times. The rearrangement links TRBV30 to TRBJ2-7; TRBD2 matches 13 bases. Per germline, CDR1 GTSNPN and CDR2 SVGIG (reference sequence). The CDR3 is made up of 15 amino acids. Trimming removed 3 bases from V and 4 bases from J; junction bases left unmatched: 6. The CDR3 protein is CAWSGTSGNKYEQYF. The CDR3, as DNA: TGTGCCTGGAGCGGGACTAGCGGGAATAAATACGAGCAGTACTTC.

The chain carries TRBV15 and TRBJ2-6; the D gene is possibly TRBD1 (6 bases). CDR3 size: 16 residues. Germline CDR1 reads LNHNV; CDR2 reads YYDKDF (reference sequence). V was clipped by 0 bases and J by 4 bases, with 10 bases between them. As DNA, the CDR3 is TGTGCCACCAGCAGAGAGTGGGGGCTAGGGGCCAACGTCCTGACTTTC. Protein sequence: CATSREWGLGANVLTF. The whole variable domain, filled in from reference TRBV15 and TRBJ2-6, reads DAMVIQNPRYQVTQFGKPVTLSCSQTLNHNVMYWYQQKSSQAPKLLFHYYDKDFNNEADTPDNFQSRRPNTSFCFLDIRSPGLGDTAMYLCATSREWGLGANVLTFGAGSRLTVL.

The rearrangement links TRBV18 to TRBJ1-6; D gene ambiguous. CDR3 size: 16 residues. The V end was cut by 6 bases, the J end by 9 bases, with 21 bases between. Per germline, CDR1 KGHSH and CDR2 LQKENI. This CDR3 is CASSPETARFGSPLHF. DNA of the CDR3: TGTGCCAGCTCGCCAGAAACTGCCCGTTTCGGTTCACCCCTCCACTTT.

V usage is TRBV5-1 and J usage is TRBJ2-2, with D perhaps matching TRBD2 (5 bases). The CDR3 runs 18 residues. The germline CDR1 and CDR2 sequences are SGHRS and YFSETQ. V dropped 0 bases and J dropped 6 bases, with 21 bases sitting between them. The CDR3 protein is CASSLGPGLFQRAGELFF. The CDR3 region has the DNA TGCGCCAGCAGCTTGGGCCCCGGCCTCTTCCAGAGGGCCGGGGAGCTGTTTTTT.

This chain joins TRBV19 and TRBJ2-7; D perhaps matches TRBD2 (6 bases). This CDR3 is built from 13 residues. Germline CDR1 and CDR2: LNHDA and SQIVND (reference sequence). The V end was cut by 5 bases, the J end by 3 bases, with 11 bases between. CDR3 bases: TGTGCCAGTAGTGTGGGACTGCGCTACGAGCAGTACTTC. It yields the protein CASSVGLRYEQYF.

The table lists this clone with a few counts. The chain links TRBV28 to TRBJ1-2; no definite D call. Germline loops: CDR1 MDHEN, CDR2 SYDVKM. V gave up 4 bases and J gave up 7 bases, with 10 bases separating them. This CDR3 is built from 12 residues. CDR3 protein: CASSSRLGGYTF. The CDR3 nucleotides are TGTGCCAGCAGTTCGAGGCTGGGTGGCTACACCTTC.

The V and J genes are TRBV18 and TRBJ2-5; possibly TRBD2 for D (6 bases). V was pared by 4 bases and J by 0 bases, with 24 bases between. The germline CDR1 and CDR2 sequences are KGHSH and LQKENI. This CDR3 has 19 amino acids. The CDR3 bases are TGTGCCAGCTCACGAAAGAGCTGGCATAGCGGAGAATACCAAGAGACCCAGTACTTC. It is translated as CASSRKSWHSGEYQETQYF.

V gene TRBV3-1 (or the pseudogene TRBV3-2) combines with J gene TRBJ1-2; D call uncertain. Trimming took 0 bases from V and 8 from J, leaving 10 bases between them. The CDR3 sequence is 13 residues long. CDR1 and CDR2 from the germline V gene are LGHDT and YNNKEL (reference sequence). The CDR3 here is CASSQESGRGYTF. The CDR3 DNA is TGTGCCAGCAGCCAAGAATCGGGGAGGGGCTACACCTTC.

The chain is built from TRBV7-2 and TRBJ2-1, with 8 bases that match TRBD2. Losses at the gene ends were 1 base for V and 0 bases for J; bases not matched to a gene: 2. This CDR3 has 16 amino acids. CDR1 and CDR2 (germline): SGHTA, FQGNSA. Here the CDR3 reads CASSLVGTSSYNEQFF. Written as DNA, the CDR3 is TGTGCCAGCAGCTTAGTCGGGACTAGCTCCTACAATGAGCAGTTCTTC.

The chain's CDR3 is CASGDYNEQFF. The CDR3, as DNA: TGTGCCTCAGGGGACTACAATGAGCAGTTCTTC. The V and J genes are TRBV19 and TRBJ2-1; D possibly corresponds to TRBD1 (6 bases). From germline, CDR1 is LNHDA and CDR2 SQIVND (reference sequence). The CDR3 length is 11 residues. V was cut by 11 bases and J by 3 bases, with 8 bases left in between.

The chain couples TRBV5-1 to TRBJ2-7; TRBD1 aligns across 8 bases. Germline loops: CDR1 SGHRS, CDR2 YFSETQ. The CDR3 has 14 residues. V gave up 3 bases and J gave up 2 bases; unmatched junction bases: 4. The CDR3 coding sequence is TGCGCCAGCAGCTACCGGGACAGGACCTACGAGCAGTACTTC. It encodes CASSYRDRTYEQYF.

V is TRBV7-3 and J is TRBJ2-3, with TRBD2 matching over 9 bases. CDR1 and CDR2 (germline): SGHTA, FQGTGA. V shed 8 bases, J shed 4 bases, and the junction held 10 bases outside the gene matches. CDR3 length: 15 residues. The CDR3 loop reads CASQISGSRADTQYF. The DNA of the CDR3 is TGTGCCAGCCAAATTAGCGGGAGTAGGGCAGATACGCAGTATTTT.

The rearrangement uses TRBV29-1 and TRBJ1-4; 7 nucleotides match TRBD1. The CDR3 is made up of 13 amino acids. Trimming cost V 4 bases and J 1 base; bases outside gene matches: 0. Germline V CDR1 and CDR2: SQVTM, ANQGSEA. The CDR3: CSVGQGTNEKLFF. The CDR3 region has the DNA TGCAGCGTTGGACAGGGAACTAATGAAAAACTGTTTTTT.

The rearrangement links TRBV28 to TRBJ1-4; weak D call: TRBD1 (5 bases). Germline CDR1 reads MDHEN; CDR2 reads SYDVKM. Trimming left V 7 bases short and J 5 bases short, with 17 bases between. The CDR3 totals 15 residues. The CDR3 spells CASNQGAVRNEKLFF. In nucleotides, the CDR3 is TGTGCCAGCAACCAAGGGGCAGTGAGAAATGAAAAACTGTTTTTT.

The gene calls are TRBV7-9 and TRBJ2-7; D possibly corresponds to TRBD1 (6 bases). The CDR3 has 14 amino acids. Per germline, CDR1 SEHNR and CDR2 FQNEAQ (reference sequence). V lost 3 bases and J 3 bases, leaving 12 bases between the germline ends. CDR3 loop: CASSLSQGSYEQYF. For the CDR3, the DNA is TGTGCCAGCAGCTTGAGCCAGGGGAGCTACGAGCAGTACTTC.

The chain links TRBV11-1 to TRBJ2-7, with a weak D call TRBD2 (7 bases). Trimming left V 5 bases short and J 4 bases short, with 12 bases between. CDR1 SGHAT and CDR2 FQDESV come from the germline V gene (reference sequence). The CDR3 has 13 residues. The CDR3: CASSPQGGYEQYF. CDR3 coding DNA: TGTGCCAGCAGCCCACAGGGAGGGTACGAGCAGTACTTC.